This T cell receptor beta chain was profiled in a study of blood T cell repertoires in COVID-19 (dated by TCRdb to the early 2020s). Context from the whole study: Samples from collaborators originated in the United States, Italy and Spain and spanned both the acute and convalescent phases of COVID-19. Deeply sampled blood TCRbeta repertoires from subjects exposed to, actively infected with, or recovered from COVID-19 were included in the dataset. Where available, HLA class I and class II types were obtained from metadata supplied by the sample provider rather than from assay-based typing. The samples were drawn from the first 160 participants of the ongoing ImmuneRACE study and from over a thousand subjects provided by 6 global collaborators. The repertoires were released in a freely available public database intended as a resource for research on the immune response to SARS-CoV-2. Sample metadata almost always included a de-identified subject ID, COVID-19 status, age in years and sex. The material from the prospective study consisted of cDNA or gDNA derived from T cells, B-cell-depleted T cells, or PBMCs. Beyond this particular receptor, the publication reports: The amount of clinical and demographic metadata varied by source and participant and was provided uncurated.

Spanning cysteine to phenylalanine, the CDR3 consists of 15 amino acids. The CDR3 DNA has 45 bases and is translated from base 1. V lost 3 bases and J lost 2 bases; the stretch between them is 11 bases long. Via the germline V gene, CDR1 is MDHEN and CDR2 SYDVKM. TCRbeta CDR3 regions were amplified from genomic DNA using the immunoSEQ Assay, a bias-controlled multiplex PCR. The source study handled its data this way. Nucleated cell counts per sample were estimated from amplification of reference gene primers within the assay. To quantify the absolute abundance of each unique TCRbeta CDR3 rearrangement, sequence reads were collapsed and filtered. For each sample, productive Simpson clonality was calculated as the square root of Simpson's diversity index across productive rearrangements. Not all clones reach the TCRdb copy of this immuneACCESS table, which keeps in-frame sequences only. Checked studies attribute under half of the gap to unresolved V genes and leave the rest unexplained. That table furnishes V, J and clone size, whereas the DNA furnished D and trimming. The sample contains 150,000 to 200,000 clones, more than 80% of them found a single time. The ten largest clones represent around 8.4% of the sample.

Participants in the prospective study were enrolled through a virtual design, were aged about 18 to 100 years, and lived in roughly 25 United States geographic areas. Cohort assignment in the prospective study relied on participant-reported clinical history from a screening survey and a study questionnaire. Recovered participants in ImmuneRACE Cohort 3 were defined as having two consecutive negative NP/OP PCR tests, clearance from a healthcare professional, or resolution of symptoms. In the prospective study, mobile phlebotomists collected whole blood, serum and a nasopharyngeal or oropharyngeal swab from each participant. Over a roughly 2-month period, participants in the prospective study had the option of providing additional blood draws and questionnaires. Before DNA extraction, prospective study blood samples were shipped either frozen or at room temperature. Worth noting for this clone: Its antigen target is currently unknown. Base quality data are lacking; no much larger clone is found one base away.

The origin of this receptor is a woman younger than 35 who had recovered from COVID-19. The material sequenced was PBMCs or T cells enriched from blood (not recorded which). The chain joins TRBV28 to TRBJ1-5; no confident D gene assignment can be made. The CDR3 corresponds to CASSFGVSGNQPQHF. In nucleotide form, the sequence is TGTGCCAGCAGTTTCGGGGTTTCGGGCAATCAGCCCCAGCATTTT.